The 29 T cell receptor beta chains presented below share a single source sample, sequenced in a study of blood T cell repertoires in COVID-19. Sequencing used immunoSEQ multiplex PCR; TCRdb keeps in-frame clones, though not all of them. The sample carries 160,000 or so clones, about 86% recorded once. The sequencing input was peripheral blood. The receptors stem from a woman aged 70-85 years with acute or convalescent COVID-19.

The chain employs TRBV5-1 and TRBJ2-2, with TRBD1 identical over 7 bases. Germline V CDR1 and CDR2: SGHRS, YFSETQ. V trimming: 2 bases; J trimming: 5 bases; junction bases outside the gene matches: 6. The CDR3 is 15 residues long. CDR3 region: CASSLQGQETGELFF. As DNA, the CDR3 is TGCGCCAGCAGCTTACAAGGACAGGAGACCGGGGAGCTGTTTTTT.

The V and J genes are TRBV7-9 and TRBJ2-7; D is ambiguous. The CDR3 runs to 13 residues. V was cut by 5 bases and J by 3 bases, with 11 bases left in between. The V gene's germline CDR1 is SEHNR and CDR2 FQNEAQ (reference sequence). Here the CDR3 reads CASSHLFSYEQYF. DNA for the CDR3: TGTGCCAGCAGCCATCTTTTCAGCTACGAGCAGTACTTC.

The V call is TRBV14, the J call TRBJ1-2; a weak D match, TRBD1 (6 bases). CDR1 is SGHDN and CDR2 is FVKESK in the germline V gene. V was trimmed by 0 bases and J by 1 base, leaving 12 bases between them. The CDR3 extends over 16 amino acids. CDR3 bases: TGTGCCAGCAGCCAAGATTTTGGACAGAGTAACTATGGCTACACCTTC. Its protein product is CASSQDFGQSNYGYTF.

The chain has TRBV7-2 and TRBJ2-5, with 9 positions matching TRBD2. V dropped 1 base and J dropped 3; count of bases not matched to a gene: 3. The CDR3 is made up of 15 amino acids. Germline lookup yields CDR1 SGHTA and CDR2 FQGNSA. CDR3 nucleotides: TGTGCCAGCAGCTTAGTGGCGGGGGGGGAAGAGACCCAGTACTTC. Protein product: CASSLVAGGEETQYF. Variable domain in full (rest from reference TRBV7-2 and TRBJ2-5): GAGVSQSPSNKVTEKGKDVELRCDPISGHTALYWYRQSLGQGLEFLIYFQGNSAPDKSGLPSDRFSAERTGGSVSTLTIQRTQQEDSAVYLCASSLVAGGEETQYFGPGTRLLVL.

The count of this clone is one. CDR3 nucleotide sequence: TGTGCCAGCAGTTACCAACATGGAGAGACCCAGTACTTC. Residues: CASSYQHGETQYF. The J gene is TRBJ2-5, the V gene TRBV6-6; D not resolved. The V and J ends lost 2 bases and 4 bases respectively, with 8 bases between them. Germline CDR1 reads MNHNY; CDR2 reads SVGAGI (reference sequence). CDR3 length: 13 residues.

The rearrangement uses TRBV28 and TRBJ1-5; a weak D match, TRBD1 (6 bases). The CDR3 is 14 residues long. CDR1 MDHEN and CDR2 SYDVKM come from the germline V gene. V was cut by 5 bases and J by 3 bases, with 11 bases left in between. The CDR3 bases are TGTGCCAGCAGTCCCCGGACAGCCAATCAGCCCCAGCATTTT. It yields the protein CASSPRTANQPQHF.

This clone was recorded only once. The chain carries TRBV14 and TRBJ2-1; 9 positions agree with TRBD2. Germline V gives CDR1 SGHDN, CDR2 FVKESK. CDR3 size: 14 residues. Trimming took 4 bases from V and 15 from J; bases not matched to a gene: 13. CDR3 residues: CASSLAGAAKVPFF. The CDR3 DNA reads TGTGCCAGCAGCCTAGCGGGAGCGGCTAAAGTCCCGTTCTTC.

The rearrangement links TRBV13 to TRBJ1-6; tentative D call: TRBD1 (5 bases). Trimming took 8 bases from V and 4 from J, leaving 12 bases between them. This CDR3 region has 14 residues. CDR1 and CDR2 from the germline V gene are PRHDT and FYEKMQ (reference sequence). The CDR3 loop reads CASGATGYNSPLHF. In nucleotides, the CDR3 is TGTGCCAGCGGGGCCACAGGATATAATTCACCCCTCCACTTT. The complete variable domain, with remaining parts taken from reference TRBV13 and TRBJ1-6, reads AAGVIQSPRHLIKEKRETATLKCYPIPRHDTVYWYQQGPGQDPQFLISFYEKMQSDKGSIPDRFSAQQFSDYHSELNMSSLELGDSALYFCASGATGYNSPLHFGNGTRLTVT.

The gene calls are TRBV6-5 and TRBJ1-4; weak D call: TRBD1 (5 bases). CDR3 size: 13 residues. V was trimmed by 7 bases and J by 2 bases, leaving 8 bases between them. Germline V gives CDR1 MNHEY, CDR2 SVGAGI. The CDR3 region is CASMGGTNEKLFF. The DNA of the CDR3 is TGTGCCAGCATGGGGGGTACTAATGAAAAACTGTTTTTT.

In nucleotides, the CDR3 is TGCGCCAGCAGTGCCCTCCTCCCCCCGTCCACGCAGTATTTT. It specifies CASSALLPPSTQYF. The V and J genes are TRBV10-2 and TRBJ2-3; D uncertain. CDR3 size: 14 residues. The germline V and J ends were trimmed by 4 bases and 9 bases, with 17 bases remaining between them. Germline assignment: CDR1 WSHSY and CDR2 SAAADI.

The sample holds one count of this clone. The chain joins TRBV23-1 to TRBJ2-1; 7 bases map to TRBD1. TRBV23-1 is an ORF; its function is uncertain. V was pared by 4 bases and J by 5 bases, with 11 bases of the junction left unmatched. CDR3 length: 16 residues. The CDR3 is CASSRIDPGTDNEQFF. CDR3 DNA: TGCGCCAGCAGTCGCATCGACCCCGGGACAGACAATGAGCAGTTCTTC.

The chain recombines TRBV3-1 (or the pseudogene TRBV3-2) with TRBJ1-3; the D gene is possibly TRBD1 (5 bases). This CDR3 is 18 amino acids long. V lost 0 bases, J lost 3 bases, and 18 bases lay in between. Germline values: CDR1 LGHDT, CDR2 YNNKEL (reference sequence). The CDR3 region is CASSQERAGSGFGNTIYF. CDR3 DNA: TGTGCCAGCAGCCAAGAAAGGGCAGGGTCGGGCTTTGGAAACACCATATATTTT.

As for this clone: This sample also contains other DNA sequences that code for the same CDR3. The rearrangement joins TRBV5-1 to TRBJ2-2, with a weak D call TRBD2 (5 bases). Trimming removed 5 bases from V and 1 base from J, with 9 bases in between. CDR1 and CDR2 from the germline V gene are SGHRS and YFSETQ. CDR3 size: 14 residues. The CDR3 loop reads CASSVGENTGELFF. The CDR3 DNA follows: TGCGCCAGCAGTGTCGGGGAGAACACCGGGGAGCTGTTTTTT.

V usage is TRBV12-3 or TRBV12-4 and J usage is TRBJ2-1; possibly TRBD2 for D (7 bases). Trimming removed 7 bases from V and 7 bases from J, with 14 bases in between. CDR3 length equals 13 residues. The CDR3 is CASIRGGRNEQFF. Here the CDR3 DNA reads TGTGCCAGCATTAGGGGGGGGCGGAATGAGCAGTTCTTC.

V is TRBV19 and J is TRBJ1-1; 8 nucleotides align to TRBD1. V lost 5 bases and J lost 4; bases outside the gene matches: 3. There are 13 residues in the CDR3. CDR1 and CDR2 (germline): LNHDA, SQIVND (reference sequence). CDR3 nucleotides: TGTGCCAGTAGTGTTACAGGGGGCACTGAAGCTTTCTTT. Translated, it gives CASSVTGGTEAFF.

This clone was found once. V and J are TRBV4-3 and TRBJ2-5; D possibly corresponds to TRBD2 (6 bases). CDR3 length: 15 residues. V was clipped by 1 base and J by 5 bases, with 14 bases between them. Germline V CDR1 and CDR2: LGHNA, YSLEER. CDR3 DNA sequence: TGCGCCAGCAGCCAAGCGGGAGACCCAACCGAGACCCAGTACTTC. It translates to CASSQAGDPTETQYF.

The CDR3 loop reads CASSLDSRDRDTQYF. DNA for the CDR3: TGTGCCAGCAGCTTAGATAGCAGGGATCGCGATACGCAGTATTTT. The chain combines TRBV7-2 with TRBJ2-3; possible D gene TRBD1, 5 bases. Germline values: CDR1 SGHTA, CDR2 FQGNSA. V lost 1 base to trimming and J lost 6 bases, with 14 bases between them. The CDR3 spans 15 residues.

V is TRBV7-8 and J is TRBJ1-6; D gene uncertain. The CDR3 is made up of 16 amino acids. Germline CDR1 and CDR2: SGHVS and FQNEAQ. V lost 2 bases, J lost 4 bases, and 12 bases lay in between. The CDR3 DNA follows: TGTGCCAGCAGCTTATCCTCCGGTTTATATAATTCACCCCTCCACTTT. This translates into CASSLSSGLYNSPLHF.

V and J are TRBV2 and TRBJ1-1; 8 bases map to TRBD1. Trimming cost V 4 bases and J 4 bases; bases outside gene matches: 5. The CDR3 loop spans 14 amino acids. Germline CDR1 SNHLY, CDR2 FYNNEI. The DNA for the CDR3 is TGTGCCAGCAGTGGCAGGGGGCGGGCCACTGAAGCTTTCTTT. Its translation: CASSGRGRATEAFF.

The CDR3 nucleotides are TGCAGTGCTAGTCCGGGACAGCCCTACGAGCAGTACTTC. Translated: CSASPGQPYEQYF. The J gene is TRBJ2-7, the V gene TRBV20-1; 7 bases line up with TRBD1. The ends lost 3 bases at V and 2 bases at J; junction bases unmatched: 4. CDR3 length: 13 amino acids. Germline V gene lookup returns CDR1 DFQATT and CDR2 SNEGSKA (reference sequence).

The rearrangement uses TRBV24-1 and TRBJ2-3; a weak D match, TRBD1 (8 bases). CDR3 length equals 16 residues. Trimming removed 9 bases at V and 1 base at J, with 19 bases between. In germline, CDR1 is KGHDR, CDR2 SFDVKD. CDR3 coding DNA: TGTGCCACCGGGACAGGCCGGGGGGCTGGCACAGATACGCAGTATTTT. It translates to CATGTGRGAGTDTQYF.

This clone was found a few times. This chain uses TRBV4-2 with TRBJ2-7, with 7 bases matching TRBD1. The J segment lost 3 bases and the V segment lost 4 bases, leaving 9 bases of the junction unmatched. The germline gives CDR1 LGHNA, CDR2 YNFKEQ. The CDR3 contains 15 residues. The CDR3 sequence: CASSREGTVFYEQYF. In nucleotides, the CDR3 is TGTGCCAGCAGCCGGGAAGGGACAGTATTCTACGAGCAGTACTTC.

This clone was counted between two and nine times. The J gene is TRBJ2-5, the V gene TRBV10-3; 8 bases map to TRBD2. The CDR3 covers 15 residues. The junction had 3 bases not matched to a gene; V was cut back by 3 bases and J by 0 bases. Germline V lookup: CDR1 ENHRY, CDR2 SYGVKD. Here the CDR3 DNA reads TGTGCCATCAGTGACGCGGGGGGTAACCAAGAGACCCAGTACTTC. Amino acids: CAISDAGGNQETQYF.

The chain employs TRBV11-2 and TRBJ2-1; 7 positions agree with TRBD1. Per germline, CDR1 SGHAT and CDR2 FQNNGV. CDR3 length equals 16 residues. The V gene end was trimmed by 5 bases and the J gene end by 6 bases; junction bases not matched to a gene: 13. CDR3 loop: CASSRERVGGFNEQFF. CDR3 bases: TGTGCCAGCAGCCGCGAGAGGGTAGGGGGCTTCAATGAGCAGTTCTTC.

The chain recombines TRBV6-1 with TRBJ1-5, with 8 bases matching TRBD1. Per the germline V gene, CDR1 is MNHNS and CDR2 is SASEGT. This CDR3 has 18 residues. The ends lost 2 bases at V and 5 bases at J; junction bases unmatched: 14. The CDR3 nucleotides are TGTGCCAGCAGTGAACGCCATGGACAGGGTTTAATGTATCAGCCCCAGCATTTT. Translated: CASSERHGQGLMYQPQHF.

The rearrangement uses TRBV19 and TRBJ1-1, with 7 bases lining up with TRBD1. The CDR3 is 13 amino acids. Germline CDR1 is LNHDA and CDR2 is SQIVND (reference sequence). Trimming took 3 bases from V and 7 from J; bases not matched to a gene: 5. The CDR3 here is CASSILGGVEAFF. The DNA for the CDR3 is TGTGCCAGTAGTATTTTAGGGGGCGTTGAAGCTTTCTTT.

The chain couples TRBV11-2 to TRBJ2-1; 14 nucleotides align to TRBD2. CDR1 is SGHAT, CDR2 FQNNGV, per germline. V gave up 9 bases and J gave up 15 bases; unmatched junction bases: 10. The CDR3 is made up of 13 amino acids. DNA for the CDR3: TGTGCCAGTAGGACTAGCGGGAGGCCCTGGTGGTTCTTC. This translates into CASRTSGRPWWFF.

As for this clone: Other DNA sequences of this sample code for an identical CDR3. J is TRBJ2-5 and V is TRBV5-1; 14 bases fit TRBD2. J was trimmed by 2 bases and V by 0 bases; bases with no gene match: 0. The CDR3 consists of 16 residues. Germline CDR1 SGHRS, CDR2 YFSETQ. CDR3 coding DNA: TGCGCCAGCAGCTTGGGACTAGCGGGGGGGCAAGAGACCCAGTACTTC. The encoded protein is CASSLGLAGGQETQYF.

This clone was detected only a few times. This chain connects TRBV19 to TRBJ2-3, with D possibly matching TRBD1 (6 bases). The CDR3 loop spans 15 amino acids. Germline lookup yields CDR1 LNHDA and CDR2 SQIVND (reference sequence). With 8 bases removed from V and 2 bases from J, the gap between germline ends came to 17 bases. The CDR3 nucleotides read TGTGCCAGTGGGCGCCAGGGGCCCCACACAGATACGCAGTATTTT. This gives the protein CASGRQGPHTDTQYF.